The rows below give T cell receptor beta chains drawn from one sample of a study of OX40 agonist ivuxolimab in advanced cancers. Produced via immunoSEQ multiplex PCR; TCRdb's table is partial and in-frame only. The repertoire holds some 86,000 clones, with roughly 85% as singletons. The sequencing used CD4+ or CD8+ T cells sorted from blood, collected in a trial of the OX40 agonist ivuxolimab. The receptors come from an adult with an advanced solid tumor such as melanoma, head and neck, liver or kidney cancer. Each CDR3 is given with its conserved first and last residue. D genes are given only for firm matches. Not every row has a clone size; where given, it reads once, few, many or a size class.

few | TRBJ1-1 | 15 | TRBV10-3 | - | TGTGCCATCAGTGAGTACAGTGAGGGGAACACTGAAGCTTTCTTT | CAISEYSEGNTEAFF
few | TRBJ2-2 | 12 | TRBV19 | - | TGTGCCAGCGGGAGGAACACCGGGGAGCTGTTTTTT | CASGRNTGELFF
- | TRBJ1-1 | 14 | TRBV28 | TRBD1 | TGTGCCAGCAGTAGGACAGGGGTTTTCACTGAAGCTTTCTTT | CASSRTGVFTEAFF
- | TRBJ2-7 | 13 | TRBV4-3 | - | TGCGCCAGCAGCCATCGAACCGGGACACAGCAGTACTTC | CASSHRTGTQQYF
- | TRBJ2-5 | 17 | TRBV27 | TRBD1 | TGTGCCAGCAGTTTATACCTCCCGGGACAGGGGCAAGAGACCCAGTACTTC | CASSLYLPGQGQETQYF
- | TRBJ1-1 | 14 | TRBV2 | - | TGTGCCAGCAGACCCGACAGGCTCAACACTGAAGCTTTCTTT | CASRPDRLNTEAFF
- | TRBJ2-7 | 15 | TRBV5-1 | - | TGCGCCAGCAGCTTCGACCTTCAGACGGCCGGGGAGCAGTACTTC | CASSFDLQTAGEQYF
- | TRBJ2-2 | 16 | TRBV19 | - | TGTGCCAGCCCAACACCGGACAGTTTTAACACCGGGGAGCTGTTTTTT | CASPTPDSFNTGELFF
few | TRBJ2-3 | 16 | TRBV15 | TRBD2 | TGTGCCACCAGCCCCCGAAGCGGGGGGAGGTCAGATACGCAGTATTTT | CATSPRSGGRSDTQYF
- | TRBJ2-2 | 16 | TRBV5-1 | TRBD2 | TGCGCCAGCAGCTTGGATCTAGCGGGAGGGCCCGGGGAGCTGTTTTTT | CASSLDLAGGPGELFF
- | TRBJ2-5 | 14 | TRBV15 | - | TGTGCCACCAGCAGAGATCTTGACAGTAGGACCCAGTACTTC | CATSRDLDSRTQYF
- | TRBJ2-1 | 15 | TRBV7-2 | - | TGTGCCAGCAGCTTAGTTACAGGTATCCACAATGAGCAGTTCTTC | CASSLVTGIHNEQFF
- | TRBJ2-1 | 14 | TRBV7-8 | - | TGTGCCAGCAGCTTAGCGAAGGGTGTCGATGAGCAGTTCTTC | CASSLAKGVDEQFF
- | TRBJ1-2 | 13 | TRBV19 | - | TGTGCCAGTAGTATGATACAGAACTATGGCTACACCTTC | CASSMIQNYGYTF
- | TRBJ1-3 | 17 | TRBV9 | - | TGTGCCAGCAGCGTAGCTACGGGCGGGGAATCTGGAAACACCATATATTTT | CASSVATGGESGNTIYF
- | TRBJ1-1 | 11 | TRBV30 | - | TGTGCCTGGAGTGTACGGGATCAAGCTTTCTTT | CAWSVRDQAFF
- | TRBJ1-2 | 15 | TRBV7-8 | TRBD1 | TGTGCCAGCAGCATGCAGGGGGCGGTGGGTGGTGGCTACACCTTC | CASSMQGAVGGGYTF
- | TRBJ1-6 | 15 | TRBV7-8 | - | TGTGCCAGCAGCGAGTGGGAAAGGGGCAATTCACCCCTCCACTTT | CASSEWERGNSPLHF
- | TRBJ2-3 | 16 | TRBV30 | TRBD1 | TGTGCCTGGAGTCCTTGGACAGGGACTAGCACAGATACGCAGTATTTT | CAWSPWTGTSTDTQYF
- | TRBJ1-1 | 16 | TRBV5-1 | - | TGCGCCAGCAGCTTGACCGCCTTACAGGACCACACTGAAGCTTTCTTT | CASSLTALQDHTEAFF
- | TRBJ1-2 | 12 | TRBV28 | - | TGTGCCAGCGGACGGACAGCCTATGGCTACACCTTC | CASGRTAYGYTF
- | TRBJ2-3 | 16 | TRBV11-1 | TRBD2 | TGTGCCAGCAGCTCGGGACTAGCGGGAGTTCTAGATACGCAGTATTTT | CASSSGLAGVLDTQYF
- | TRBJ1-2 | 14 | TRBV7-2 | - | TGTGCCAGCAGCTTAGCTGGGACTAACTATGGCTACACCTTC | CASSLAGTNYGYTF
- | TRBJ2-7 | 15 | TRBV11-2 | TRBD2 | TGTGCCAGCAGCTGGACTAGCGGAGGGGGGTACGAGCAGTACTTC | CASSWTSGGGYEQYF
- | TRBJ1-1 | 14 | TRBV7-9 | - | TGTGCCAGCAGCCCTGTGGGGTTGGACACTGAAGCTTTCTTT | CASSPVGLDTEAFF
- | TRBJ2-3 | 14 | TRBV19 | - | TGTGCCAGTAGTGAGGCAGGGGAATGGAATACGCAGTATTTT | CASSEAGEWNTQYF
- | TRBJ2-5 | 14 | TRBV7-2 | - | TGTGCCAGCAGCTTGGGGGGGCGACAAGAGACCCAGTACTTC | CASSLGGRQETQYF
- | TRBJ2-2 | 16 | TRBV5-5 | - | TGTGCCAGCAGCTTGCGACACCTAGTGAACACCGGGGAGCTGTTTTTT | CASSLRHLVNTGELFF
- | TRBJ1-1 | 15 | TRBV18 | - | TGTGCCAGCTCCCCGTCAGGGGTCCGAAACACTGAAGCTTTCTTT | CASSPSGVRNTEAFF
once | TRBJ1-5 | 13 | TRBV28 | - | TGTGCCAGCACAACCAATAGCAATCAGCCCCAGCATTTT | CASTTNSNQPQHF
- | TRBJ2-1 | 15 | TRBV7-3 | - | TGTGCCAGCAGCTTAAACCTCGACAGGTACAATGAGCAGTTCTTC | CASSLNLDRYNEQFF
once | TRBJ1-1 | 13 | TRBV6-5 | - | TGTGCCAGCAGTCGCTCAGGAAGCGCTGAAGCTTTCTTT | CASSRSGSAEAFF
- | TRBJ2-5 | 13 | TRBV19 | - | TGTGCCAGTAGTACGGGAAACCGGGAGACCCAGTACTTC | CASSTGNRETQYF
- | TRBJ2-3 | 15 | TRBV7-3 | - | TGTGCCAGCAGCAAGACGACTAGACTGGGAGATACGCAGTATTTT | CASSKTTRLGDTQYF
- | TRBJ2-1 | 15 | TRBV7-9 | TRBD2 | TGTGCCAGCAGAGCCCCAGGACTAGAAGGGTCTGAGCAGTTCTTC | CASRAPGLEGSEQFF
- | TRBJ2-2 | 15 | TRBV29-1 | TRBD1 | TGCAGCGTTGGGCCGGGACAGGCCTACACCGGGGAGCTGTTTTTT | CSVGPGQAYTGELFF
- | TRBJ2-1 | 13 | TRBV6-5 | - | TGTGCCAGCAGTTACTCGAGGCTCGATGAGCAGTTCTTC | CASSYSRLDEQFF